These 13 T cell receptor beta chains were sequenced from one sample in a study of CD8+CD57+ T cells in acquired aplastic anemia. Genomic DNA, serving as template, underwent TCR beta VDJ and CDR3 profiling. TCRdb ran MiXCR on the reads and lists one entry per CDR3 protein. The sample lists about 400,000 distinct CDR3 sequences; under 80% were seen once. The sample taken for sequencing was sorted CD4+, CD8+, or CD8+CD57+ T cells (not recorded which) from PBMCs. These receptors all stem from a human donor in good health, serving as a control.

J is TRBJ2-2 and V is TRBV7-8, with D unclear. From germline, CDR1 is SGHVS and CDR2 FQNEAQ. V lost 1 base, J lost 17 bases, and 23 bases lay in between. The CDR3 runs to 15 residues. CDR3 region: CASSLGPVYEQYFFF. The CDR3 DNA follows: TGTGCCAGCAGCTTAGGTCCCGTCTACGAGCAGTACTTCTTTTTT.

J is TRBJ2-6 and V is TRBV2; 10 bases fit TRBD1. Germline assignment: CDR1 SNHLY and CDR2 FYNNEI. V lost 6 bases to trimming and J lost 0 bases; unmatched junction nucleotides: 11. CDR3 size: 19 residues. The chain's CDR3 is CASSGGWDRGNSGANVLTF. The CDR3 region has the DNA TGTGCCAGCAGCGGCGGTTGGGACAGGGGAAACTCTGGGGCCAACGTCCTGACTTTC.

With respect to this clonotype: One junction end does not reproduce the germline sequence, and a read error may be involved. DNA of the CDR3: TGTGCCAGCAGCCCCGGACAGGCCACCGAGCAGTGCTTC. Its protein is CASSPGQATEQCF. V usage is TRBV7-3 and J usage is TRBJ2-7; TRBD1 agrees at 7 bases. Germline CDR1 and CDR2: SGHTA and FQGTGA. This CDR3 has 13 amino acids.

This clonotype was seen more than once but under ten times. V usage is TRBV2 and J usage is TRBJ2-7; tentative D call: TRBD2 (8 bases). Germline V lookup: CDR1 SNHLY, CDR2 FYNNEI. There are 15 residues in the CDR3. The CDR3 spells CTGLRDSGGPYEQYF. CDR3 DNA: TGTACCGGACTCCGGGACAGCGGGGGCCCATACGAGCAGTACTTC. The variable domain in full, with the rest retrieved from reference TRBV2 and TRBJ2-7, is EPEVTQTPSHQVTQMGQEVILRCVPISNHLYFYWYRQILGQKVEFLVSFYNNEISEKSEIFDDQFSVERPDGSNFTLKIRSTKLEDSAMYFCTGLRDSGGPYEQYFGPGTRLTVT.

This clonotype was found many times. V usage is TRBV20-1 and J usage is TRBJ2-1; TRBD2 agrees at 11 bases. V gave up 4 bases and J gave up 4 bases; unmatched junction bases: 6. The V gene's germline CDR1 is DFQATT and CDR2 SNEGSKA (reference sequence). The CDR3 extends over 15 amino acids. The CDR3 DNA follows: TGCAGTGCTACGGCCGCTAGCGGGGGGTACAATGAGCAGTTCTTC. Its protein is CSATAASGGYNEQFF.

In the case of this clonotype: Mismatch with germline at one junction end may stem from a read error. The CDR3, as DNA: TGTGCCACCAGCCGGACTAGGATGAACCCTGAAGCTTTCTTT. It encodes CATSRTRMNPEAFF. This chain uses TRBV7-2 with TRBJ1-1, with D hard to call. Germline values: CDR1 SGHTA, CDR2 FQGNSA. This CDR3 is built from 14 residues.

About this clonotype itself: Mismatch with germline at one junction end may stem from a read error. The rearrangement joins TRBV29-1 to TRBJ2-7, with a possible D match to TRBD2 (5 bases). The germline gives CDR1 SQVTM, CDR2 ANQGSEA. The CDR3 is made up of 16 amino acids. The CDR3 sequence: CSVEKGGRHGYAEFCF. In DNA form, the CDR3 reads TGCAGCGTTGAAAAAGGTGGGAGACACGGATACGCAGAGTTTTGCTTC.

Details on this clonotype: Its ends do not fully match the called genes, so a read error is possible. In nucleotides, the CDR3 is TGTGCCAGCAGCCAAGACGCCCCCAAGGATAACTCACCCTTC. Protein sequence: CASSQDAPKDNSPF. The chain links TRBV11-2 to TRBJ1-2; D not certain. CDR3 size: 14 residues. From germline, CDR1 is SGHAT and CDR2 FQNNGV.

The chain uses TRBV5-1 and TRBJ2-1; maybe TRBD2 (5 bases). The CDR3 consists of 16 residues. V shed 3 bases and J shed 7 bases, with 20 bases lying between them. Looked up from germline, CDR1 is SGHRS and CDR2 is YFSETQ. DNA for the CDR3: TGCGCCAGCAGCTGGCCTAGCACGGGGAGAGGTAATGAGCAGTTCTTC. Translating it yields CASSWPSTGRGNEQFF.

This clonotype was detected only a few times. The chain couples TRBV20-1 to TRBJ2-7; 7 bases fit TRBD2. V shed 6 bases, J shed 9 bases, and the junction held 14 bases outside the gene matches. The length of the CDR3 is 13 residues. Germline V lookup: CDR1 DFQATT, CDR2 SNEGSKA (reference sequence). CDR3 protein: CSATLGEGRRQYF. Written as DNA, the CDR3 is TGCAGTGCCACCTTGGGGGAGGGGCGGAGGCAGTACTTC.

Note on this clonotype: Relative to the germline gene, one junction end is altered; a read error may explain this. The chain links TRBV7-2 to TRBJ2-1, with D possibly TRBD1 on 5 matching bases. CDR1 SGHTA and CDR2 FQGNSA come from the germline V gene. CDR3 length equals 14 residues. The CDR3 protein is CASRLPQDTEAFFF. CDR3 sequence (DNA): TGTGCCAGCAGGTTACCACAGGACACTGAAGCTTTCTTTTTC.

This chain joins TRBV19 and TRBJ2-5, with D possibly being TRBD2 (6 bases). The CDR3 sequence is 12 residues long. Trimming shortened V by 7 bases and J by 5 bases, and 11 bases separated the two germline ends. From germline, CDR1 is LNHDA and CDR2 SQIVND (reference sequence). The CDR3, as DNA: TGTGCCAGTACGGAGGGGTCCGAGACCCAGTACTTC. Amino acid sequence: CASTEGSETQYF.

Notes on this clonotype: The junction departs from the called germline gene at one end, perhaps through a read error. The V and J genes are TRBV7-2 and TRBJ1-4; D is uncertain. The CDR3 extends over 12 amino acids. CDR1 and CDR2 (germline): SGHTA, FQGNSA. The chain's CDR3 is CASRTMREKLFF. The CDR3 DNA reads as TGTGCCAGCAGGACTATGCGGGAAAAACTTTTTTTT.